The 22 T cell receptor beta chains below come from one sample, sequenced in a study of blood T cells in healthy people across ages. The second PCR ran roughly 6 to 12 cycles with a sample-barcoded 5' primer and J-beta primers. From the 5' RACE reads, TCRdb called clonotypes with MiXCR, one entry per CDR3 protein. Seen here are 1.5 million to 2 million distinct CDR3 sequences, about 32% observed once, and the top ten hold about 11%. Sequenced input: blood. The receptors come from a woman aged 25 to 45 in good health.

The CDR3, as DNA: TGTGCCAGCAGCTCAAGACAATTCTCCTACGAGCAGTACTTC. This gives the protein CASSSRQFSYEQYF. This chain joins TRBV14 and TRBJ2-7, with D hard to call. From germline, CDR1 is SGHDN and CDR2 FVKESK. V was cut by 5 bases and J by 0 bases, with 11 bases left in between. The CDR3 contains 14 residues.

This sequence joins TRBV30 and TRBJ1-4; no firm D call. The CDR3 is 13 amino acids. Germline CDR1 and CDR2: GTSNPN and SVGIG (reference sequence). Trimming took 1 base from V and 8 from J, leaving 11 bases between them. CDR3 amino acids: CAWSEGGGEKLFF. The CDR3 DNA is TGTGCCTGGAGTGAGGGTGGCGGAGAAAAACTGTTTTTT. The full variable domain, rest sourced from reference TRBV30 and TRBJ1-4, is SQTIHQWPATLVQPVGSPLSLECTVEGTSNPNLYWYRQAAGRGLQLLFYSVGIGQISSEVPQNLSASRPQDRQFILSSKKLLLSDSGFYLCAWSEGGGEKLFFGSGTQLSVL.

The chain has TRBV7-3 and TRBJ2-1; the D gene is possibly TRBD2 (6 bases). In germline, CDR1 is SGHTA, CDR2 FQGTGA. This CDR3 comprises 17 residues. Trimming took off 0 bases at V and 6 bases at J, with 18 bases between the two ends. CDR3 residues: CASSLTLRLASSNEQFF. As DNA, the CDR3 is TGTGCCAGCAGCTTAACGTTACGTCTAGCGAGTTCCAATGAGCAGTTCTTC.

The V and J genes are TRBV27 and TRBJ2-7; 7 bases agree with TRBD2. V dropped 6 bases and J dropped 3; count of bases not matched to a gene: 14. Germline values: CDR1 MNHEY, CDR2 SMNVEV (reference sequence). This CDR3 contains 16 residues. Here the CDR3 reads CASRLGRDYSFYEQYF. The CDR3 DNA reads as TGTGCCAGCAGGCTCGGCCGGGACTATAGCTTCTACGAGCAGTACTTC.

The CDR3 protein is CASSPGQPPLHF. The DNA for the CDR3 is TGCGCCAGCAGCCCGGGACAACCACCCCTCCACTTT. This chain uses TRBV5-1 with TRBJ1-6, with D perhaps matching TRBD1 (6 bases). This CDR3 spans 12 amino acids. V was trimmed by 4 bases and J by 11 bases, leaving 10 bases between them. The V gene's germline CDR1 is SGHRS and CDR2 YFSETQ.

The chain couples TRBV20-1 to TRBJ1-2; D is uncertain. Between the trimmed V and J ends, which lost 6 bases and 1 base, there was a span of 15 bases. CDR3 length: 14 residues. The germline V gene encodes CDR1 DFQATT and CDR2 SNEGSKA (reference sequence). This chain's CDR3 is CSALPRRGNYGYTF. Here the CDR3 DNA reads TGCAGTGCCCTACCCCGAAGAGGTAACTATGGCTACACCTTC.

V is TRBV28 and J is TRBJ2-3, with D possibly TRBD1 on 5 matching bases. V was cut by 7 bases and J by 4 bases, with 18 bases left in between. Germline CDR1 reads MDHEN; CDR2 reads SYDVKM. The CDR3 sequence is 15 residues long. Here the CDR3 reads CASNLSQGPSDTQYF. CDR3 nucleotide sequence: TGTGCCAGCAACCTTAGCCAGGGCCCTTCAGATACGCAGTATTTT.

This clonotype was picked up a small number of times. The chain carries TRBV4-1 and TRBJ2-4; D is perhaps TRBD1 (5 bases). The J call is in doubt because the DNA end fits TRBJ2-7 better. From germline, CDR1 is MGHRA and CDR2 YSYEKL. There are 15 residues in the CDR3. Written as DNA, the CDR3 is TGCGCCAGCAGCCAAGAACGCAGGGTAGAGACCGAGCAGTACTTC. Protein: CASSQERRVETEQYF.

This rearrangement joins TRBV10-2 to TRBJ1-5, with a possible D match to TRBD1 (6 bases). Deletions cut 6 bases from V and 7 bases from J, with 13 bases between. Germline V gives CDR1 WSHSY, CDR2 SAAADI. This CDR3 contains 13 residues. CDR3 protein: CASRYRETQPQHF. The CDR3 coding sequence is TGCGCCAGCAGGTACAGGGAGACACAGCCCCAGCATTTT.

Note on this clonotype: This may be a read error: a much more frequent sequence differs by one nucleotide. The genes are TRBV6-1 and TRBJ2-3; no definite D call. Germline V gene data show CDR1 as MNHNS and CDR2 as SASEGT. The CDR3 spans 15 residues. The V and J ends lost 2 bases and 3 bases respectively, with 12 bases between them. The CDR3 sequence: CASSELVFRTDTQYF. CDR3 sequence (DNA): TGTGCCAGCAGTGAATTGGTGTTTCGGACAGATACGCAGTATTTT.

This chain joins TRBV28 and TRBJ2-5; no clear D. With the DNA end fitting TRBJ2-7 better, the J assignment may be wrong. The germline gives CDR1 MDHEN, CDR2 SYDVKM. The CDR3 loop spans 18 amino acids. The CDR3 DNA is TGTGCCAGCCTCGCGCTAGTTACGGGTGGCAGTTTCTCCTACGAGCAGTACTTC. Translating it yields CASLALVTGGSFSYEQYF.

This clonotype turned up a few times. V usage is TRBV4-1 and J usage is TRBJ2-3; perhaps D is TRBD1 or TRBD2 (6 bases each). Deletions cut 4 bases from V and 5 bases from J, with 16 bases between. The V gene's germline CDR1 is MGHRA and CDR2 YSYEKL. The CDR3 covers 15 residues. CDR3 bases: TGCGCCAGCAGCCCCCTGGGGGGCGGCAGAGATACGCAGTATTTT. This encodes CASSPLGGGRDTQYF.

A few counts support this clonotype. J is TRBJ2-1 and V is TRBV2, with D perhaps TRBD2 (6 bases). The CDR3 contains 15 residues. Germline CDR1 and CDR2: SNHLY and FYNNEI. V gave up 4 bases and J gave up 1 base, with 11 bases separating them. The CDR3 spells CASSVGGWSYNEQFF. For the CDR3, the DNA is TGTGCCAGCAGTGTGGGGGGTTGGTCCTACAATGAGCAGTTCTTC.

This clonotype came up many times. The J gene is TRBJ2-1, the V gene TRBV7-3; 9 bases map to TRBD2. This CDR3 spans 15 amino acids. V shed 5 bases and J 6 bases; nucleotides not matched to a gene: 8. The germline V gene encodes CDR1 SGHTA and CDR2 FQGTGA. The CDR3 loop is CASSPPGLASNEQFF. CDR3 bases: TGTGCCAGCAGCCCCCCGGGACTAGCTTCCAATGAGCAGTTCTTC. Full variable domain (remainder filled in from reference TRBV7-3 and TRBJ2-1): GAGVSQTPSNKVTEKGKYVELRCDPISGHTALYWYRQSLGQGPEFLIYFQGTGAADDSGLPNDRFFAVRPEGSVSTLKIQRTERGDSAVYLCASSPPGLASNEQFFGPGTRLTVL.

The chain carries TRBV30 and TRBJ2-3, with 7 bases aligning to TRBD2. Looked up from germline, CDR1 is GTSNPN and CDR2 is SVGIG (reference sequence). V was pared by 4 bases and J by 3 bases, with 10 bases of the junction left unmatched. The CDR3 length is 15 residues. CDR3 sequence (DNA): TGTGCCTGGACTCGAGGGGTAGCGGGTACAGATACGCAGTATTTT. Translating it yields CAWTRGVAGTDTQYF.

The sample holds a few counts of this clonotype. V is TRBV16 and J is TRBJ2-7; D uncertain. The germline V and J ends were trimmed by 0 bases and 7 bases, with 13 bases remaining between them. This CDR3 has 14 amino acids. Germline CDR1 and CDR2: KGHSY and FQNENV. CDR3 nucleotides: TGTGCCAGCAGCCAATCCGCCAGCCCTCGGGAGCAGTACTTC. Protein product: CASSQSASPREQYF. Using reference TRBV16 and TRBJ2-7 for the parts outside the CDR3, the full variable domain is GEEVAQTPKHLVRGEGQKAKLYCAPIKGHSYVFWYQQVLKNEFKFLISFQNENVFDETGMPKERFSAKCLPNSPCSLEIQATKLEDSAVYFCASSQSASPREQYFGPGTRLTVT.

This clonotype appeared a few times. V and J are TRBV4-2 and TRBJ2-7, with TRBD2 identical over 8 bases. With V trimmed by 3 bases and J by 7 bases, 14 bases remained unmatched. Germline lookup yields CDR1 LGHNA and CDR2 YNFKEQ. The CDR3 is 16 amino acids. CDR3 sequence reads: CASSQSPGLDYNEQYF. The CDR3 nucleotides are TGTGCCAGCAGCCAGAGCCCGGGACTAGATTATAATGAGCAGTACTTC.

This chain uses TRBV4-1 with TRBJ2-1; the D gene is possibly TRBD2 (5 bases). This CDR3 region has 17 residues. Trimming took 4 bases from V and 0 from J, leaving 16 bases between them. CDR1 is MGHRA, CDR2 YSYEKL, per germline. CDR3 sequence: CASSPGLRAASYNEQFF. CDR3 DNA: TGCGCCAGCAGCCCAGGACTTAGGGCGGCCTCCTACAATGAGCAGTTCTTC.

This rearrangement joins TRBV9 to TRBJ2-4, with no clear D. The better agreement between TRBJ2-7 and the DNA end casts doubt on the J call. There are 13 residues in the CDR3. Germline CDR1 reads SGDLS; CDR2 reads YYNGEE. The CDR3 loop is CASSAALFDEQYF. The CDR3 nucleotides are TGTGCCAGCAGCGCTGCCCTTTTCGACGAGCAGTACTTC.

The chain links TRBV5-1 to TRBJ2-2, with 10 bases lining up with TRBD1. The CDR3 extends over 16 amino acids. From germline, CDR1 is SGHRS and CDR2 YFSETQ. J lost 6 bases, V lost 4 bases, and 9 bases had no gene match. In nucleotides, the CDR3 is TGCGCCAGCAGCCAGGCCGGGACAGGGGTTTCCGGGGAGCTGTTTTTT. It translates to CASSQAGTGVSGELFF.

The V call is TRBV9, the J call TRBJ2-3; 7 nucleotides line up with TRBD2. The CDR3 has 19 residues. The V segment lost 4 bases and the J segment 0 bases; nucleotides outside the gene matches: 17. Germline assignment: CDR1 SGDLS and CDR2 YYNGEE. CDR3 sequence reads: CASSPTPGGSGGSTDTQYF. As DNA, the CDR3 is TGTGCCAGCAGCCCAACCCCGGGAGGAAGCGGAGGGAGCACAGATACGCAGTATTTT.

On this clonotype itself: Given a much more abundant clone one base away, this may be a read error. The chain couples TRBV4-1 to TRBJ2-7, with 14 bases lining up with TRBD2. CDR3 length equals 18 residues. CDR1 MGHRA and CDR2 YSYEKL come from the germline V gene. J was trimmed by 3 bases and V by 2 bases; bases with no gene match: 9. The DNA of the CDR3 is TGCGCCAGCAGCCAATCGACTAGCGGGAGGGCAATTGGCTACGAGCAGTACTTC. This codes for CASSQSTSGRAIGYEQYF.